The rows below give T cell receptor beta chains drawn from one sample of a study of lymphopenia after photon versus proton radiotherapy. Profiled with immunoSEQ multiplex PCR; TCRdb holds only in-frame clones, not every one. The profile shows more than 70,000 clones, around 80% of them singletons. The sequences come from peripheral blood, collected from a patient treated with proton-based radiotherapy. These receptors came from a man in his sixties with pancreatic cancer. Both conserved end residues are part of each CDR3. D genes are given only for firm matches. Size tells how often a clone was seen (once, few, many) or the class of an expanded clone, and some rows leave it out.

cdr3_nt cdr3_aa clone_size j_call d_call v_call
TGTGCCAGCAGCTTAAGAGGGGGAGGTGGGAACACTGAAGCTTTCTTT CASSLRGGGGNTEAFF - TRBJ1-1 - TRBV7-3
TGTGCCAGCAGTTTAGGGGTTCCAGATACGCAGTATTTT CASSLGVPDTQYF - TRBJ2-3 - TRBV27
TGTGCCAGTAGTATTAAATTGGGGGGGCAGCCCCAGCATTTT CASSIKLGGQPQHF - TRBJ1-5 - TRBV19
TGCGCCAGCAGCCCGATGGGACGGATTAATGAAAAACTGTTTTTT CASSPMGRINEKLFF - TRBJ1-4 - TRBV4-3
TGTGCCAGTAGTATAGACCCGGGAACATCACGACGCCGGCATTTT CASSIDPGTSRRRHF few TRBJ1-5 - TRBV19
TGTGCCAGCAGTTTTACTCTAAAGGGTTTAAATCAGCCCCAGCATTTT CASSFTLKGLNQPQHF few TRBJ1-5 - TRBV28
TGTGCCAGCAGGGAGAGGGGTGGGGGGACAGATACGCAGTATTTT CASRERGGGTDTQYF - TRBJ2-3 - TRBV28
TGTGCCAGCAGCGCGAGGGTCCTCGGGGACGAGCAGTACTTC CASSARVLGDEQYF - TRBJ2-7 - TRBV9
TGTGCCAGCAGTACGGGACAGGGGGGTCAGCCCCAGCATTTT CASSTGQGGQPQHF once TRBJ1-5 TRBD1 TRBV27
TGTGCCAGTAGTATAACCTTGACCTCCGCTGAAGCTTTCTTT CASSITLTSAEAFF - TRBJ1-1 - TRBV19
TGCAGCGTTAAGTCTGGATGGACCGGGGAGCTGTTTTTT CSVKSGWTGELFF once TRBJ2-2 - TRBV29-1
TGTGCCACCAGCAGAGATCAGGGCAGGGGCACTGAAGCTTTCTTT CATSRDQGRGTEAFF - TRBJ1-1 - TRBV15
TGTGCCAGCAGTTACTTTCCCGGAACTGAAGCTTTCTTT CASSYFPGTEAFF - TRBJ1-1 - TRBV6-6
TGTGCCAGCTCACCAACGGGGGGTCAGGACACTGAAGCTTTCTTT CASSPTGGQDTEAFF - TRBJ1-1 - TRBV18
TGTGCCGTCGGGGGTTTGGCCCGCAGGGAAGCTTTCTTT CAVGGLARREAFF many TRBJ1-1 - TRBV7-9
TGTGCCAGCAGTTTTGGAAAAGGGCGGCTTACGTGGGCGAATTACGAGCAGTACTTC CASSFGKGRLTWANYEQYF - TRBJ2-7 - TRBV28
TGTGCCAGCAGCTCACCTCGGACCCGCGATACGCAGTATTTT CASSSPRTRDTQYF few TRBJ2-3 - TRBV11-3
TGTGCCAGCAGCGTAGCTGGGGGGGAGAGTGGCTACACCTTC CASSVAGGESGYTF - TRBJ1-2 - TRBV9
TGTGCCAGTAGTATTGGGGGGACAGTATACAATGAGCAGTTCTTC CASSIGGTVYNEQFF - TRBJ2-1 - TRBV19
TGTGCCAGCAGTTCCTGGAACGGGCCCGGGGAGCTGTTTTTT CASSSWNGPGELFF few TRBJ2-2 - TRBV27
TGTGCCAGCAGTCCCAGCGGGGGCCTCTACGAGCAGTACTTC CASSPSGGLYEQYF - TRBJ2-7 TRBD2 TRBV28
TGTGCCAGCACTCGGGGTGGAAAATACAATGAGCAGTTCTTC CASTRGGKYNEQFF - TRBJ2-1 - TRBV28
TGTGCCAGCGGGGTGACCTTCACTGAAGCTTTCTTT CASGVTFTEAFF - TRBJ1-1 - TRBV28
TGTGCCAGCTCATATACACAGCCTGGGGCCAACGTCCTGACTTTC CASSYTQPGANVLTF once TRBJ2-6 - TRBV18
TGTGCCAGCAGTTCCTGGACTAGCGGGAGATACGAGCAGTACTTC CASSSWTSGRYEQYF - TRBJ2-7 TRBD2 TRBV6-5
TGCGCCAGCAGCTTGGGCGGGACGGGCTCTGGAAACACCATATATTTT CASSLGGTGSGNTIYF - TRBJ1-3 - TRBV5-1
TGTGCCAGCAGCATAGAGGGACAGGGCTTAGGAGAGCTGTTTTTT CASSIEGQGLGELFF - TRBJ2-2 TRBD1 TRBV7-2
TGTGCCAGCAGCTTTTCTAGCGGCCCAGGAGAGCAGTTCTTC CASSFSSGPGEQFF - TRBJ2-1 TRBD2 TRBV7-8
TGTGCCAGCAGCCCGATTGACGGTTCCTCTGGGGCCAACGTCCTGACTTTC CASSPIDGSSGANVLTF - TRBJ2-6 - TRBV4-2
TGTGCCAGCATTCCCTCTGGGGCCAACGTCCTGACTTTC CASIPSGANVLTF - TRBJ2-6 - TRBV6-6
TGTGCCAGCAGCGAGAGCGGGAGCCGGCGCAATGAGCAGTTCTTC CASSESGSRRNEQFF - TRBJ2-1 TRBD2 TRBV5-4
TGTGCCAGCAGCCCCGGCGGAGCGAGAGGACAAGAATTCACAGATACGCAGTATTTT CASSPGGARGQEFTDTQYF - TRBJ2-3 - TRBV11-2
TGTGCCAGCAGCATTACCGGGACACCAAATTCACCCCTCCACTTT CASSITGTPNSPLHF once TRBJ1-6 - TRBV7-6
TGTGCCAGCAGCCACGGGACAGCTACCTTCAATGAGCAGTTCTTC CASSHGTATFNEQFF - TRBJ2-1 TRBD1 TRBV7-2
TGTGCCAGCAGCTTTCCGGTAGGGGTAGCGGCTTATACAGATACGCAGTATTTT CASSFPVGVAAYTDTQYF - TRBJ2-3 - TRBV5-6
TGTGCCAGTAGCTCTGACAGGGGGCCTTGGGAGACCCAGTACTTC CASSSDRGPWETQYF - TRBJ2-5 TRBD1 TRBV19
TGTGCCAGCAGTACGACAGTATATGGCTACACCTTC CASSTTVYGYTF - TRBJ1-2 - TRBV28
TGTGCCAGCAGCACCGGGACAGGAGCAAATGGCTACACCTTC CASSTGTGANGYTF few TRBJ1-2 TRBD1 TRBV7-9
TGCAGCGCGGTGGGGGGGCCTGAAGCTTTCTTT CSAVGGPEAFF - TRBJ1-1 - TRBV29-1
TGTGCCAGCACCCGAACAGGGGTTGGGGCCAACGTCCTGACTTTC CASTRTGVGANVLTF - TRBJ2-6 TRBD1 TRBV27
TGTGCCAGCAGCTTAGGCTACCGGCAGGGTGGGAACGAGCAGTACTTC CASSLGYRQGGNEQYF many TRBJ2-7 - TRBV11-3
TGTGCCAGAAGGCCTAACATGAACACTGAAGCTTTCTTT CARRPNMNTEAFF - TRBJ1-1 - TRBV5-3
TGTGCCAGCAGTGAAGCTAGAGCGAGAAACACTGAAGCTTTCTTT CASSEARARNTEAFF - TRBJ1-1 - TRBV6-1
TGCGCCAGCAGTCGTGGACAGACCTACGAGCAGTACTTC CASSRGQTYEQYF - TRBJ2-7 - TRBV4-3
TGTGCCAGCAGCTTAGCGCTCGGAACTGGTGAGCAGTTCTTC CASSLALGTGEQFF medium-sized TRBJ2-1 - TRBV7-9
TGTGCCAGCAGCTACACCCCAAATCAGCCCCAGCATTTT CASSYTPNQPQHF - TRBJ1-5 - TRBV7-2
TGTGCCAGCTCACCGGGACTAGCGGGAATGTACCAAGAGACCCAGTACTTC CASSPGLAGMYQETQYF - TRBJ2-5 TRBD2 TRBV18
TGTGCCAGCAGCGCACGGCTATCACAGTTATATGGCTACACCTTC CASSARLSQLYGYTF - TRBJ1-2 - TRBV9
TGTGCCAGCAGTTCGCTTTTCCTAGATCGGCGGGAAAAACTGTTTTTT CASSSLFLDRREKLFF - TRBJ1-4 - TRBV6-5
TGTGCCAGCAGTTTACTGGGGCCCACAGATACGCAGTATTTT CASSLLGPTDTQYF - TRBJ2-3 - TRBV27
TGTGCCAGCAGCATTACGACTAGGCAGGGGGCGTCTGGCTATGGCTACACCTTC CASSITTRQGASGYGYTF few TRBJ1-2 TRBD1 TRBV7-2